This is a list of T cell receptor beta chains from one sample in a study of T cells in Graves' hyperthyroidism and ophthalmopathy. TCRdb analysed the multiplex PCR reads with MiXCR anew, one entry per CDR3 protein. This table has under 350,000 distinct CDR3 sequences, over 15% appearing once. Sequencing was carried out using blood. Every receptor here comes from a woman aged 60 to 75 with Graves' ophthalmopathy. The CDR3 runs from the conserved cysteine through the conserved F or W. Fields, in order: D gene, J gene, V gene, clone size, CDR3 protein, CDR3 DNA. A D gene is named only where the DNA matches it firmly. Only part of the rows carry a size: once, few, many, or a class if the clone is expanded.

D: .; J: TRBJ2-3; V: TRBV7-2; size: many; CDR3: CASSSRTDTQYF; DNA: TGTGCCAGCAGTTCTAGAACAGATACGCAGTATTTT
D: .; J: TRBJ1-1; V: TRBV6-2/TRBV6-3; size: many; CDR3: CASSTPIRPGGRLNTEAFF; DNA: TGTGCCAGCAGTACCCCGATACGACCGGGAGGGCGGCTCAACACTGAAGCTTTCTTT
D: .; J: TRBJ2-2; V: TRBV24-1; size: many; CDR3: CATSDGSANTGELFF; DNA: TGTGCCACCAGTGACGGATCAGCGAACACCGGGGAGCTGTTTTTT
D: TRBD1; J: TRBJ2-7; V: TRBV20-1; size: many; CDR3: CSASVGQVPYEQYF; DNA: TGCAGTGCTAGTGTTGGACAGGTGCCCTACGAGCAGTACTTC
D: .; J: TRBJ2-7; V: TRBV5-4; size: .; CDR3: CASSPSTSRIGDLRWQYF; DNA: TGTGCCAGCAGCCCTTCGACCTCAAGGATTGGGGACTTACGATGGCAGTACTTC
D: .; J: TRBJ1-6; V: TRBV12-3/TRBV12-4; size: many; CDR3: CASSPGRDNSPLHF; DNA: TGTGCCAGCAGTCCGGGACGGGATAATTCACCCCTCCACTTT
D: .; J: TRBJ2-5; V: TRBV28; size: many; CDR3: CASRPGAQETQYF; DNA: TGTGCCAGCAGGCCAGGAGCCCAAGAGACCCAGTACTTC
D: .; J: TRBJ2-3; V: TRBV20-1; size: .; CDR3: CSPLGGGDTQYF; DNA: TGCAGTCCCCTGGGGGGTGGTGATACGCAGTATTTT
D: .; J: TRBJ2-3; V: TRBV20-1; size: many; CDR3: CSARGVSSLDTQYF; DNA: TGCAGTGCTAGAGGGGTGTCTAGCCTAGATACGCAGTATTTT
D: .; J: TRBJ2-3; V: TRBV5-1; size: many; CDR3: CASSPTRSGADTQYF; DNA: TGCGCCAGCAGCCCGACTAGATCGGGGGCAGATACGCAGTATTTT
D: .; J: TRBJ2-7; V: TRBV4-1; size: few; CDR3: CASSQARGSGEQYF; DNA: TGCGCCAGCAGCCAAGCACGGGGCTCCGGCGAGCAGTACTTC
D: .; J: TRBJ2-7; V: TRBV20-1; size: .; CDR3: CSASLQLHEQYF; DNA: TGCAGTGCTAGTTTGCAGCTTCACGAGCAGTACTTC
D: TRBD2; J: TRBJ2-7; V: TRBV29-1; size: many; CDR3: CSVVLAGDPNPYEQYF; DNA: TGCAGCGTTGTGCTAGCGGGAGACCCAAACCCCTACGAGCAGTACTTC
D: .; J: TRBJ1-2; V: TRBV7-9; size: .; CDR3: CASTPRRGNYGYTF; DNA: TGTGCCAGCACCCCCCGGAGGGGAAACTATGGCTACACCTTC
D: .; J: TRBJ2-3; V: TRBV7-2; size: many; CDR3: CASSSGRGFADTQYF; DNA: TGTGCCAGCAGCTCCGGCCGGGGTTTCGCAGATACGCAGTATTTT
D: .; J: TRBJ2-7; V: TRBV18; size: .; CDR3: CASSVTGTSYEQYF; DNA: TGTGCCAGCTCCGTTACCGGGACTTCCTACGAGCAGTACTTC
D: TRBD2; J: TRBJ2-5; V: TRBV12-3/TRBV12-4; size: many; CDR3: CASNPPGLAGHQYF; DNA: TGTGCCAGCAACCCTCCGGGACTAGCGGGACACCAGTACTTC
D: .; J: TRBJ1-2; V: TRBV7-9; size: few; CDR3: CASSLGVWNYGYTF; DNA: TGTGCCAGCAGCTTAGGGGTCTGGAACTATGGCTACACCTTC
D: TRBD1; J: TRBJ2-1; V: TRBV9; size: .; CDR3: CASSSSDRGYEQFF; DNA: TGTGCCAGCAGCTCAAGCGACAGGGGCTACGAGCAGTTCTTC
D: TRBD1; J: TRBJ1-4; V: TRBV6-1; size: .; CDR3: CASSLGETGDEKLFF; DNA: TGTGCCAGCAGTCTCGGCGAGACAGGGGATGAAAAACTGTTTTTT
D: .; J: TRBJ2-5; V: TRBV7-3; size: many; CDR3: CASSWTPAPQETQYF; DNA: TGTGCCAGCAGCTGGACACCGGCCCCCCAAGAGACCCAGTACTTC
D: .; J: TRBJ2-7; V: TRBV2; size: many; CDR3: CASSPHYEQYF; DNA: TGTGCCAGCAGTCCTCACTACGAGCAGTACTTC
D: .; J: TRBJ1-2; V: TRBV20-1; size: few; CDR3: CSAREVPSYGYTF; DNA: TGCAGTGCGCGGGAAGTCCCGAGCTATGGCTACACCTTC
D: .; J: TRBJ2-7; V: TRBV20-1; size: many; CDR3: CSAGKTGGWDEQYF; DNA: TGCAGTGCTGGAAAGACAGGAGGTTGGGACGAGCAGTACTTC
D: .; J: TRBJ2-6; V: TRBV7-8; size: .; CDR3: CASSAVRVVLSGTNVLTF; DNA: TGTGCCAGCAGCGCGGTGCGGGTGGTGCTTTCTGGGACCAACGTCCTGACTTTC
D: .; J: TRBJ2-7; V: TRBV7-9; size: many; CDR3: CASGEGDEQYF; DNA: TGTGCCAGCGGGGAGGGGGACGAGCAGTACTTC
D: .; J: TRBJ2-3; V: TRBV20-1; size: many; CDR3: CSARDWVAVTDTQYF; DNA: TGCAGTGCTAGAGATTGGGTAGCGGTAACAGATACGCAGTATTTT
D: .; J: TRBJ1-5; V: TRBV7-9; size: once; CDR3: CASSLGKGFGNQPQHF; DNA: TGTGCCAGCAGCTTAGGAAAAGGGTTCGGCAATCAGCCCCAGCATTTT
D: .; J: TRBJ2-1; V: TRBV20-1; size: many; CDR3: CSARGPADYNEQFF; DNA: TGCAGTGCTAGAGGACCGGCAGACTACAATGAGCAGTTCTTC
D: .; J: TRBJ1-3; V: TRBV29-1; size: few; CDR3: CSVEIGRGGNTIYF; DNA: TGCAGCGTTGAAATAGGCAGGGGTGGAAACACCATATATTTT
D: .; J: TRBJ2-1; V: TRBV20-1; size: .; CDR3: CSARHSGHHSSYNEQFF; DNA: TGCAGTGCTAGACACTCGGGACACCATAGCTCCTACAATGAGCAGTTCTTC
D: TRBD1; J: TRBJ2-7; V: TRBV5-1; size: many; CDR3: CASSLGSAGGYEQYF; DNA: TGCGCCAGCAGCTTGGGCTCGGCAGGGGGTTACGAGCAGTACTTC
D: TRBD1; J: TRBJ2-5; V: TRBV7-9; size: many; CDR3: CASSQQGPQETQYF; DNA: TGTGCCAGCAGCCAACAGGGGCCCCAAGAGACCCAGTACTTC
D: TRBD1; J: TRBJ1-5; V: TRBV6-2/TRBV6-3; size: many; CDR3: CASTHSPGQSRGNSNQPQHF; DNA: TGTGCCAGCACCCACTCCCCGGGACAGTCAAGGGGCAATAGCAATCAGCCCCAGCATTTT
D: .; J: TRBJ1-1; V: TRBV27; size: few; CDR3: CASSFSGYRGQESEAFF; DNA: TGTGCCAGCAGTTTTTCGGGATATCGGGGGCAGGAAAGTGAAGCTTTCTTT
D: .; J: TRBJ1-5; V: TRBV12-3/TRBV12-4; size: once; CDR3: CASSLAPSESSNQPQHF; DNA: TGTGCCAGCAGTTTAGCCCCATCAGAGAGTAGCAATCAGCCCCAGCATTTT
D: .; J: TRBJ2-3; V: TRBV14; size: few; CDR3: CASSQQAGVDTQYF; DNA: TGTGCCAGCAGCCAACAAGCGGGTGTAGATACGCAGTATTTT
D: .; J: TRBJ1-3; V: TRBV7-2; size: many; CDR3: CASFGNGHSGNTIYF; DNA: .
D: .; J: TRBJ1-3; V: TRBV4-1; size: .; CDR3: CASSPTANSGNTIYF; DNA: TGCGCCAGCAGCCCAACAGCTAACTCTGGAAACACCATATATTTT
D: TRBD1; J: TRBJ1-4; V: TRBV20-1; size: many; CDR3: CSAPTGTGSEKLFF; DNA: TGCAGTGCCCCGACGGGGACAGGGTCTGAAAAACTGTTTTTT
D: .; J: TRBJ1-6; V: TRBV7-2; size: .; CDR3: CASSLINSPLHF; DNA: TGTGCCAGCAGCCTCATAAATTCACCCCTCCACTTT
D: TRBD1; J: TRBJ1-2; V: TRBV7-2; size: many; CDR3: CASSPTSGGNYGYTF; DNA: TGTGCCAGCAGCCCCACCTCAGGGGGTAACTATGGCTACACCTTC
D: .; J: TRBJ2-1; V: TRBV10-3; size: .; CDR3: CAISDYRLTERFF; DNA: TGTGCCATCAGTGATTACAGACTCACTGAGCGGTTCTTC
D: TRBD2; J: TRBJ2-3; V: TRBV28; size: .; CDR3: CASSPGLAGHTDTQYF; DNA: TGTGCCAGCAGTCCTGGACTAGCGGGACACACAGATACGCAGTATTTT
D: .; J: TRBJ1-3; V: TRBV7-6; size: few; CDR3: CASSLVQGGGNTIYF; DNA: TGTGCCAGCAGCTTAGTACAGGGAGGTGGAAACACCATATATTTT
D: .; J: TRBJ1-1; V: TRBV7-2; size: many; CDR3: CASSFGGAGNTEAFF; DNA: TGTGCCAGCAGCTTTGGGGGGGCAGGGAACACTGAAGCTTTCTTT